What follows describes a single TCR beta chain. Via MiXCR, TCRdb re-called the 5' RACE reads, giving one row per CDR3 protein. The sample includes some 200,000 distinct CDR3 sequences, about 21% of them seen just once. This entry is derived from a study of T-cell memory formation after mild COVID-19. CDR3 size: 12 residues. Trimming removed 5 bases from V and 4 bases from J, with 7 bases in between. Germline CDR1 MNHNY, CDR2 SVGAGI (reference sequence). The TCR was taken from an adult woman who had mild COVID-19 (a few samples of this study predate the infection). Cell type and time point are not known. Material for sequencing was PBMCs or a T cell subset sorted from them (not recorded which). This chain connects TRBV6-6 to TRBJ2-3; D gene ambiguous. CDR3: CASSPIADTQYF. CDR3 sequence (DNA): TGTGCCAGCAGTCCTATTGCAGATACGCAGTATTTT.